Listed below are T cell receptor beta chains from one sample, sequenced in a study of T cells in Graves' hyperthyroidism and ophthalmopathy. TCRdb reanalysed the multiplex PCR reads using MiXCR and keeps one entry per CDR3 protein. Seen here are 470,000 or so distinct CDR3 sequences, under 25% observed once, and the top ten hold 26%. The sequencing sample was made of blood. Source of these receptors: a man in his late teens or twenties with Graves' hyperthyroidism. CDR3s include the opening cysteine and the closing phenylalanine or tryptophan. The D gene is left open where the match is weak. Clone size is given for some rows only: seen once, a few or many times, or a class if the clone is expanded.

v_gene	j_gene	d_gene	abundance	CDR3aa	CDR3nt
TRBV6-1	TRBJ1-2	TRBD1	many	CASSEDRWYGYTF	TGTGCCAGCAGCGAGGACAGGTGGTATGGCTACACCTTC
TRBV27	TRBJ2-6	.	many	CASSLGGASVANVLTF	TGTGCCAGCAGTTTAGGCGGGGCGAGTGTGGCCAACGTCCTGACTTTC
TRBV2	TRBJ2-4	.	.	CASMKTVQRHDQYF	TGTGCCAGCATGAAAACAGTCCAAAGGCACGATCAGTACTTC
TRBV20-1	TRBJ2-7	.	.	CSGTASRIKYF	TGCAGTGGGACAGCCAGTCGGATCAAGTACTTC
TRBV28	TRBJ1-1	TRBD1	.	CASRGRQGGNEAFF	TGTGCCAGCAGGGGAAGACAGGGGGGGAATGAAGCTTTCTTT
TRBV5-1	TRBJ2-7	TRBD1	many	CASSIGDRTYEQYF	TGCGCCAGCAGCATCGGGGACAGGACCTACGAGCAGTACTTC
TRBV12-3/TRBV12-4	TRBJ1-1	TRBD1	many	CASSFDRGTGNAFF	TGTGCCAGCAGTTTCGACAGGGGGACGGGGAATGCTTTCTTT
TRBV2	TRBJ2-7	.	.	CASSEAFTGNYEQYF	TGTGCCAGCAGTGAAGCTTTTACAGGGAACTACGAGCAGTACTTC
TRBV20-1	TRBJ2-7	.	.	CSSEKGLGTYEQYF	TGCAGCTCCGAGAAGGGATTAGGCACCTACGAGCAGTACTTC
TRBV19	TRBJ1-2	.	few	CASSLAGGMDGYTF	TGTGCCAGTAGTCTCGCCGGGGGCATGGATGGCTACACCTTC
TRBV15	TRBJ1-5	TRBD1	many	CATSRTGDNQPQHF	TGTGCCACCAGCAGAACAGGGGACAATCAGCCCCAGCATTTT
TRBV5-1	TRBJ2-7	TRBD1	.	CASSVETGVYYEQYF	TGCGCCAGCAGCGTCGAGACAGGGGTTTACTACGAGCAGTACTTC
TRBV6-2/TRBV6-3	TRBJ1-2	TRBD1	many	CASSYLRGPFFQVYGYTF	TGTGCCAGCAGTTACCTGAGGGGGCCCTTTTTTCAGGTGTATGGCTACACCTTC
TRBV20-1	TRBJ2-5	.	few	CSARVPGTVGETQYF	TGCAGTGCTAGAGTGCCCGGGACGGTCGGCGAGACCCAGTACTTC
TRBV6-5	TRBJ2-7	.	many	CASSYSRGNYEQYF	TGTGCCAGCAGTTACTCGAGGGGCAACTACGAGCAGTACTTC
TRBV29-1	TRBJ1-1	TRBD1	many	CSVEWFDRGPEAFF	TGCAGCGTTGAATGGTTTGACAGGGGGCCCGAAGCTTTCTTT
TRBV19	TRBJ1-1	TRBD1	many	CASSIDRTGEGAFF	TGTGCCAGTAGTATAGATCGGACAGGGGAAGGAGCTTTCTTT
TRBV6-1	TRBJ2-5	.	many	CASSVEETLETQYF	TGTGCCAGCAGTGTCGAGGAGACCTTGGAGACCCAGTACTTC
TRBV4-1	TRBJ2-5	.	.	CASSQERAQGETQYF	TGCGCCAGCAGCCAAGAAAGGGCTCAGGGGGAGACCCAGTACTTC
TRBV12-3/TRBV12-4	TRBJ2-7	.	.	CASLAPAYEQYF	TGTGCCAGCTTAGCCCCGGCCTACGAGCAGTACTTC
TRBV28	TRBJ1-1	TRBD1	many	CASSTGVLPMNTEAFF	TGTGCCAGCAGCACAGGGGTTTTGCCAATGAACACTGAAGCTTTCTTT
TRBV5-1	TRBJ1-2	.	.	CASSFGTLLGGLYGYTF	TGCGCCAGCAGCTTCGGGACTCTCCTCGGAGGGCTCTATGGCTACACCTTC
TRBV5-8	TRBJ1-5	.	.	CASSRGSRLPQHF	TGTGCCAGCAGCCGAGGATCCAGATTGCCCCAGCATTTT
TRBV13	TRBJ1-1	TRBD1	many	CASSFGTGITEAFF	TGTGCCAGCAGCTTCGGGACAGGGATCACTGAAGCTTTCTTT
TRBV2	TRBJ2-5	.	few	CASSDPRGAETQYF	TGTGCCAGCAGTGACCCCAGGGGAGCTGAGACCCAGTACTTC
TRBV20-1	TRBJ1-1	.	.	CSARYGDTEAFF	TGCAGTGCTAGGTATGGGGACACTGAAGCTTTCTTT
TRBV9	TRBJ2-5	TRBD2	few	CASSPFTSGQETQYF	TGTGCCAGCAGCCCTTTTACTAGCGGCCAAGAGACCCAGTACTTC
TRBV4-1	TRBJ1-5	.	.	CASSQGRGGNQPQHF	TGCGCCAGCAGCCAAGGCAGGGGTGGCAATCAGCCCCAGCATTTT
TRBV24-1	TRBJ1-2	TRBD1	many	CATSDSRTGDGYTF	TGTGCCACCAGTGATTCCAGGACAGGGGATGGCTACACCTTC
TRBV18	TRBJ1-5	.	few	CASSRGQYSNQPQHF	TGTGCCAGCTCCCGTGGACAGTATAGCAATCAGCCCCAGCATTTT
TRBV24-1	TRBJ1-2	.	.	CATSDWAGKGSYTF	TGTGCCACCAGTGATTGGGCAGGGAAGGGGAGCTACACCTTC
TRBV4-2	TRBJ1-5	TRBD1	.	CASSQTPPGQGDDQPQHF	TGTGCCAGCAGCCAAACCCCCCCGGGACAGGGAGACGATCAGCCCCAGCATTTT
TRBV19	TRBJ2-7	.	.	CASSPGDYSNSYEQYF	TGTGCCAGTAGTCCAGGGGACTACTCGAACTCCTACGAGCAGTACTTC
TRBV20-1	TRBJ1-5	.	.	CSARDRLGFNQPQHF	TGCAGTGCTAGAGATCGGCTGGGTTTCAATCAGCCCCAGCATTTT
TRBV11-2	TRBJ1-3	.	many	CASSLVSAGVGGNTIYF	TGTGCCAGCAGCTTAGTGTCGGCCGGGGTCGGAGGAAACACCATATATTTT
TRBV20-1	TRBJ1-2	.	.	CSAPTGLYGYTF	TGCAGTGCTCCCACCGGTCTCTATGGCTACACCTTC
TRBV24-1	TRBJ1-2	TRBD1	many	CATSEGDRSNYTF	TGTGCCACCAGTGAGGGGGACAGGTCGAACTACACCTTC
TRBV6-1	TRBJ1-2	.	few	CASRLYRDPNYGYTF	TGTGCCAGCAGACTATACCGGGATCCTAACTATGGCTACACCTTC
TRBV9	TRBJ2-7	.	.	CASSAGHGYEQYF	TGTGCCAGCAGCGCGGGACACGGCTACGAGCAGTACTTC
TRBV6-1	TRBJ1-1	.	few	CASSVGGMGTEAFF	TGTGCCAGCAGTGTTGGGGGAATGGGCACTGAAGCTTTCTTT
TRBV6-1	TRBJ2-2	TRBD2	many	CASWTSPIATGELFF	TGTGCCAGTTGGACTAGCCCAATCGCCACCGGGGAGCTGTTTTTT
TRBV20-1	TRBJ2-7	.	.	CSARDRDSVYEQYF	TGCAGTGCTAGAGATCGGGACTCAGTCTACGAGCAGTACTTC
TRBV19	TRBJ2-2	TRBD1	many	CASSTPGTGVIGELFF	TGTGCCAGTAGTACTCCCGGGACAGGGGTGATCGGGGAGCTGTTTTTT
TRBV2	TRBJ2-7	.	many	CASTGHPSYEQYF	TGTGCCAGCACGGGACACCCCTCCTACGAGCAGTACTTC
TRBV11-2	TRBJ2-5	.	many	CASSPPLAGGTETQYF	TGTGCCAGCAGCCCTCCCCTCGCGGGCGGGACAGAGACCCAGTACTTC
TRBV6-1	TRBJ2-5	.	many	CASSKFAAEQETQYF	TGTGCCAGCAGTAAGTTTGCAGCCGAACAAGAGACCCAGTACTTC
TRBV13	TRBJ1-2	.	.	CASSLRERTAVNYGYTF	TGTGCCAGCAGCTTAAGGGAACGGACAGCCGTTAACTATGGCTACACCTTC
TRBV6-1	TRBJ2-5	TRBD1	.	CASSDPSYRGEETQYF	TGTGCCAGCAGCGACCCCTCGTACAGGGGAGAAGAGACCCAGTACTTC
TRBV7-2	TRBJ1-1	.	many	CASSRATGNTEAFF	TGTGCCAGCAGCCGGGCGACAGGGAACACTGAAGCTTTCTTT
TRBV6-5	TRBJ2-2	.	.	CASSYKAHRSRELFF	TGTGCCAGCAGTTACAAGGCCCATCGAAGTCGGGAGCTGTTTTTT